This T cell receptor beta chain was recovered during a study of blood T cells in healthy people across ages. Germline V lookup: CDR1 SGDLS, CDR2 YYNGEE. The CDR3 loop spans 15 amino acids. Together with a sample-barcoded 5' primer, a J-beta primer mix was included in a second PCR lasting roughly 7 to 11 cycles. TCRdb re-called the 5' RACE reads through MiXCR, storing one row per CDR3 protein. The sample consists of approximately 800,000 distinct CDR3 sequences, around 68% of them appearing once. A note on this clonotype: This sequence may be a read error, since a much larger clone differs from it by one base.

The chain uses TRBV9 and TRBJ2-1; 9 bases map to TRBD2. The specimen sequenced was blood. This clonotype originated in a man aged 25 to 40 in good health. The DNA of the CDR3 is TGTGTCAGCAGCGTAGCGGGGGAAACCTACAATGAGCAGTTCTTC. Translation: CVSSVAGETYNEQFF.